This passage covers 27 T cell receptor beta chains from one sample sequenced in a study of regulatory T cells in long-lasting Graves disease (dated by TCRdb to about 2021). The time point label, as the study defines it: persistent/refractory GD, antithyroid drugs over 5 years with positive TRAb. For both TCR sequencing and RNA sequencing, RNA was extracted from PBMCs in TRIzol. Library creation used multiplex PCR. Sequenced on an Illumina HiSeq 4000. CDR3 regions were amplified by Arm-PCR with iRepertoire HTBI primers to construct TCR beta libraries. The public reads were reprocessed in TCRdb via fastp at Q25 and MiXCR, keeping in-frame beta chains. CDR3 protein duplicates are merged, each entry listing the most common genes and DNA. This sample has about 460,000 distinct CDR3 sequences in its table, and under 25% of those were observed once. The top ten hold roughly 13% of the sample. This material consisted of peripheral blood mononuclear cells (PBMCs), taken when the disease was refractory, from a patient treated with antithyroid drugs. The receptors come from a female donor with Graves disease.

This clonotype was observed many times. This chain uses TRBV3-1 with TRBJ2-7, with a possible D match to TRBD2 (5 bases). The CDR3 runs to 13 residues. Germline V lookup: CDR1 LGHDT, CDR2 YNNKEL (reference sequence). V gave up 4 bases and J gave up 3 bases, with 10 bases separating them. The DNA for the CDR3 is TGTGCCAGCAGCCGAGGGATCCTCTACGAGCAGTACTTC. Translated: CASSRGILYEQYF.

This chain's CDR3 is CASSGPGQGDIQYF. The CDR3 bases are TGTGCCAGCAGCGGCCCGGGACAGGGAGACATTCAGTACTTC. The gene calls are TRBV9 and TRBJ2-4, with 9 positions matching TRBD1. The length of the CDR3 is 14 residues. V shed 3 bases, J shed 8 bases, and the junction held 6 bases outside the gene matches. Germline V lookup: CDR1 SGDLS, CDR2 YYNGEE.

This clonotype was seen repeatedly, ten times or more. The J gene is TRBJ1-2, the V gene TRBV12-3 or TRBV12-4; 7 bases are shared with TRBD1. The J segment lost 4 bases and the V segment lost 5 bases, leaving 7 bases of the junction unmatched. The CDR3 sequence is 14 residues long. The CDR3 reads CASSPRDSRYGYTF. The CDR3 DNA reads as TGTGCCAGCAGTCCCCGGGACAGCCGCTATGGCTACACCTTC.

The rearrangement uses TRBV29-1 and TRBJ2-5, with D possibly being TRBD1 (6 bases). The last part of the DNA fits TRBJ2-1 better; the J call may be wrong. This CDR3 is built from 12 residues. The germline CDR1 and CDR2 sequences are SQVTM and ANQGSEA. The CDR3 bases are TGCAGCGTCCTACAGGGTTTGAATGAGCAGTTCTTC. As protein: CSVLQGLNEQFF.

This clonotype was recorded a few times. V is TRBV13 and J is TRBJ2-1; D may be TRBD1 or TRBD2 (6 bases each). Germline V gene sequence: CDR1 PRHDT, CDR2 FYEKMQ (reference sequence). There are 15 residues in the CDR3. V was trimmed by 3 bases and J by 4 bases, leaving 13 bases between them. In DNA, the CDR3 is TGTGCCAGCAGCTTCAGGGGACTCGGGTACAATGAGCAGTTCTTC. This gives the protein CASSFRGLGYNEQFF.

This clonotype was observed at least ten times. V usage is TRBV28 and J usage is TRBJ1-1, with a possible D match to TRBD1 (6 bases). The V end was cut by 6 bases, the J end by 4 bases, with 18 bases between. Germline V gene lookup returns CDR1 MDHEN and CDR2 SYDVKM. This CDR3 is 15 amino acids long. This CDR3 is CASRPPPQGITEAFF. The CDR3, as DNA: TGTGCCAGCAGGCCCCCACCTCAGGGGATCACTGAAGCTTTCTTT. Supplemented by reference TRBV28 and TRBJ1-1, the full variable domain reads DVKVTQSSRYLVKRTGEKVFLECVQDMDHENMFWYRQDPGLGLRLIYFSYDVKMKEKGDIPEGYSVSREKKERFSLILESASTNQTSMYLCASRPPPQGITEAFFGQGTRLTVV.

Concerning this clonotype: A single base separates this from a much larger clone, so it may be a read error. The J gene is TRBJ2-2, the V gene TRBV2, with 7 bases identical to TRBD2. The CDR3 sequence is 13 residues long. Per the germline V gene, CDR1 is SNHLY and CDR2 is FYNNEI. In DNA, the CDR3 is TGTGCCAGCAGTGAAGGGTCCAGCGGGGAGCTGCTTTTT. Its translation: CASSEGSSGELLF.

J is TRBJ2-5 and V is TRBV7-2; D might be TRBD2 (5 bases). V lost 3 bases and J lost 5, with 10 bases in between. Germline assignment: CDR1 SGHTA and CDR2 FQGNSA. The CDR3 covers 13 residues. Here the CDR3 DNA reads TGTGCCAGCAGCTTGGAGGCTTGGGAGACCCAGTACTTC. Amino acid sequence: CASSLEAWETQYF.

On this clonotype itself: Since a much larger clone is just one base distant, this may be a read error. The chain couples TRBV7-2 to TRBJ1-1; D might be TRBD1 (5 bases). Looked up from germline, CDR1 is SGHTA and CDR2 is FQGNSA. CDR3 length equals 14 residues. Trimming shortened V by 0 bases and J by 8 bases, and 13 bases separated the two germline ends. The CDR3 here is CASSLARGIREAFF. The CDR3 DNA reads TGTGCCAGCAGCTTAGCGCGGGGGATCAGAGAAGCTTTCTTT.

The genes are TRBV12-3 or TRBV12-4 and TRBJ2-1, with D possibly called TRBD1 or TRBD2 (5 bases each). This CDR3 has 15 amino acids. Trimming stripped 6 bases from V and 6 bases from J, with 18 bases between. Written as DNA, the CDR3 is TGTGCCAGCAGGGACATTCGGGGTTTCGGCAATGAGCAGTTCTTC. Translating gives CASRDIRGFGNEQFF.

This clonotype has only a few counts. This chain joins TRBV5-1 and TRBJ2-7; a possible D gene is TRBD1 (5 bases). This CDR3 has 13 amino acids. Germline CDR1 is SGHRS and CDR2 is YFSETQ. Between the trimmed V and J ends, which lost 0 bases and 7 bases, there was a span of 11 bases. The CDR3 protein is CASSLAGHGEQYF. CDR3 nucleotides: TGCGCCAGCAGCTTGGCAGGGCACGGGGAGCAGTACTTC.

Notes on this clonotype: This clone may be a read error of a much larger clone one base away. CDR3 region: CAIKPGQDSYGQYF. The CDR3 DNA sequence: TGTGCCATCAAACCTGGACAGGACTCCTACGGGCAGTACTTC. This sequence joins TRBV10-3 and TRBJ2-7, with TRBD1 identical over 7 bases. Germline V gives CDR1 ENHRY, CDR2 SYGVKD. The CDR3 runs 14 residues.

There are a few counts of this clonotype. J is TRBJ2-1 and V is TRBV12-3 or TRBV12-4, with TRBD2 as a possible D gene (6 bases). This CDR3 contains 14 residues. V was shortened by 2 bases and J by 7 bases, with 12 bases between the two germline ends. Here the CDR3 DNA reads TGTGCCAGCAGTTTACGGGGGTCGGGGAATGAGCAGTTCTTC. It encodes CASSLRGSGNEQFF.

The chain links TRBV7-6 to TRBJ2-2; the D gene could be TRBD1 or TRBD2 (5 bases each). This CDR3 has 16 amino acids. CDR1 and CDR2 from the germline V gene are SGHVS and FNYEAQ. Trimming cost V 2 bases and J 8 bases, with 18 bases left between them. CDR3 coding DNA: TGTGCCAGCAGCTTAACAGCCGGGACGACACCGGGGGAGCTGTTTTTT. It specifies CASSLTAGTTPGELFF.

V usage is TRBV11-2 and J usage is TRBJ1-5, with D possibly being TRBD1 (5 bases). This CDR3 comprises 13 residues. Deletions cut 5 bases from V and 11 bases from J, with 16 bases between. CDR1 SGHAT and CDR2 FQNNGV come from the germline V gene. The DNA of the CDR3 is TGTGCCAGCAGCAAGAACGGGGAGGGGACCCAGCATTTT. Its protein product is CASSKNGEGTQHF. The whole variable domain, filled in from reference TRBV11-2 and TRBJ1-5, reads EAGVAQSPRYKIIEKRQSVAFWCNPISGHATLYWYQQILGQGPKLLIQFQNNGVVDDSQLPKDRFSAERLKGVDSTLKIQPAKLEDSAVYLCASSKNGEGTQHFGDGTRLSIL.

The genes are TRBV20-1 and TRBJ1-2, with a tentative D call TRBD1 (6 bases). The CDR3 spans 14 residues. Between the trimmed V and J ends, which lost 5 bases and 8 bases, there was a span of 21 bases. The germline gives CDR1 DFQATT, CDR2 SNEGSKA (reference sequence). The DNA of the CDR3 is TGCAGTGCTCCAGCGGGGGGCGAGATGAGCGGCTACACCTTC. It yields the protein CSAPAGGEMSGYTF.

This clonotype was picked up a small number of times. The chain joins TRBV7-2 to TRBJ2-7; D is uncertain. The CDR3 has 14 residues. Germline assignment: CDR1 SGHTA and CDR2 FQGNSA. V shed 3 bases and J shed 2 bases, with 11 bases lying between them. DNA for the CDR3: TGTGCCAGCAGCTTCCATCAACCCCCCTACGAGCAGTACTTC. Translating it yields CASSFHQPPYEQYF.

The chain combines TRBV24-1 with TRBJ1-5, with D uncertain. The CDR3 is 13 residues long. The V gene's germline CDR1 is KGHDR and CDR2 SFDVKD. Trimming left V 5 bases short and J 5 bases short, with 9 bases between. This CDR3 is CATSVGLDQPQHF. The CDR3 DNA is TGTGCCACCAGTGTTGGTCTCGATCAGCCCCAGCATTTT.

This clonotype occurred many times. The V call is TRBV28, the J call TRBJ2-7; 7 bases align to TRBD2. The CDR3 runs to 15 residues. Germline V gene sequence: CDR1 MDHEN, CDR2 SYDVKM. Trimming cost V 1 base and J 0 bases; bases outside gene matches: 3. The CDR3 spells CASSLLRGISYEQYF. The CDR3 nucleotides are TGTGCCAGCAGTTTATTGCGGGGGATCTCCTACGAGCAGTACTTC.

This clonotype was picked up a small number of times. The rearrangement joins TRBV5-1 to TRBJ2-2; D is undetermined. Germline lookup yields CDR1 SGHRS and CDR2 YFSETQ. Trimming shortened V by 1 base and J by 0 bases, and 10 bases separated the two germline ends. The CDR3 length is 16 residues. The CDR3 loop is CASSLFSLPNTGELFF. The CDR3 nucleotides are TGCGCCAGCAGCTTGTTTAGCCTTCCGAACACCGGGGAGCTGTTTTTT.

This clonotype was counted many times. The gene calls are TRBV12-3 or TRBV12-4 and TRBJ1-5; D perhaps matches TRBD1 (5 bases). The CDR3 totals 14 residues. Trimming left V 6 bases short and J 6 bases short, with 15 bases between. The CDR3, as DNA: TGTGCCAGCAGCTCTACAGGTCGGAGTCAGCCCCAGCATTTT. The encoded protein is CASSSTGRSQPQHF.

CDR3: CSARDFRSSVKGNSPLHF. Here the CDR3 DNA reads TGCAGTGCTAGAGATTTCAGGTCTTCAGTTAAGGGGAATTCACCCCTCCACTTT. The chain links TRBV20-1 to TRBJ1-6; a weak D match, TRBD1 (5 bases). The V gene's germline CDR1 is DFQATT and CDR2 SNEGSKA (reference sequence). V dropped 0 bases and J dropped 7 bases, with 22 bases sitting between them. The CDR3 loop spans 18 amino acids.

The CDR3 coding sequence is TGTGCCAGCAGCTCTACAGGGGTCTCAGGGACCCAGTACTTC. It specifies CASSSTGVSGTQYF. V usage is TRBV7-9 and J usage is TRBJ2-5; 7 nucleotides agree with TRBD1. The CDR3 runs to 14 residues. CDR1 and CDR2 (germline): SEHNR, FQNEAQ (reference sequence). The junction had 9 bases not matched to a gene; V was cut back by 4 bases and J by 7 bases. The full variable domain, completed using reference TRBV7-9 and TRBJ2-5, is DTGVSQNPRHKITKRGQNVTFRCDPISEHNRLYWYRQTLGQGPEFLTYFQNEAQLEKSRLLSDRFSAERPKGSFSTLEIQRTEQGDSAMYLCASSSTGVSGTQYFGPGTRLLVL.

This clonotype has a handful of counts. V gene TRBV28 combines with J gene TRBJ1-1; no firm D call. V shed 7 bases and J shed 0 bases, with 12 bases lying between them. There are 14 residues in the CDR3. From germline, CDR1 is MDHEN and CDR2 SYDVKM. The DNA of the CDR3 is TGTGCCAGCACCCCATCAGGAGTGAACACTGAAGCTTTCTTT. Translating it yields CASTPSGVNTEAFF.

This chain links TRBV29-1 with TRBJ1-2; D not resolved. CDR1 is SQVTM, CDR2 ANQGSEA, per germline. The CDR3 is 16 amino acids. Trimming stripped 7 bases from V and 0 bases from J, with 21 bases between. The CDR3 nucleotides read TGCAGCGACATTAGCCTGGGTGATCTCGCTAACTATGGCTACACCTTC. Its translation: CSDISLGDLANYGYTF.

The CDR3 nucleotides read TGTGCCAGCAGCCACAGGGGAAGCACTGAAGCTTTCTTT. Translation: CASSHRGSTEAFF. The rearrangement links TRBV6-1 to TRBJ1-1, with TRBD1 matching over 7 bases. The V gene's germline CDR1 is MNHNS and CDR2 SASEGT. Losses at the gene ends were 6 bases for V and 4 bases for J; bases not matched to a gene: 5. This CDR3 is 13 amino acids long.

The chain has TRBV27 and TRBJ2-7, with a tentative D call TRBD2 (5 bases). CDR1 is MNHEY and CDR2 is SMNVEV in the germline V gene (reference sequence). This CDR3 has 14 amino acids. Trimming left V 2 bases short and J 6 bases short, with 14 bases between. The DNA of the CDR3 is TGTGCCAGCAGTTTAACTGACCGGGGTGCCGAGCAGTACTTC. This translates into CASSLTDRGAEQYF.